This record looks at one T cell receptor beta chain sequence and its context. This specimen belongs to a study of CD8+ T cells in alopecia areata. RNA, once extracted, was reverse transcribed into cDNA for use as the sequencing template. The assay was immunoSEQ multiplex PCR, and TCRdb's table has in-frame clones only and misses some. This table holds 110,000 to 150,000 clones, less than 70% found once. The ends were cut back, 4 bases at V and 0 bases at J, with 8 bases in the middle. This CDR3 has 13 residues. Germline V lookup: CDR1 SQVTM, CDR2 ANQGSEA. The sample's treatment: oral pan-JAK inhibitor, 5-10 mg twice daily.

The sequenced sample was CD8+ T cells sorted from blood, obtained at week 4, from a patient treated with tofacitinib. The clonotype originates from a human donor with alopecia areata. V gene TRBV29-1 combines with J gene TRBJ2-3, with D unclear. In nucleotides, the CDR3 is TGCAGCGTTGCACCTCTTAGCACAGATACGCAGTATTTT. Translating it yields CSVAPLSTDTQYF.